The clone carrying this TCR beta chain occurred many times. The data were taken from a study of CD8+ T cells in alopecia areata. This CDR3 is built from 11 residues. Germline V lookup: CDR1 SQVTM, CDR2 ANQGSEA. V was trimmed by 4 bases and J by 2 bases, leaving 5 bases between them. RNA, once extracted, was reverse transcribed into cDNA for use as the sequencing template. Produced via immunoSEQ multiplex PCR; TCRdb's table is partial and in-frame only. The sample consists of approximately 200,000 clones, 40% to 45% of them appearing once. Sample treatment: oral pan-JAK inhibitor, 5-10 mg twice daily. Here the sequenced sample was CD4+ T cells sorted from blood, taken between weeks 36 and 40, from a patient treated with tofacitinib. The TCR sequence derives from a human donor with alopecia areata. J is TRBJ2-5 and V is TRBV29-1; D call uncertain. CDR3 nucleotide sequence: TGCAGCGTTGCTCTACAAGAGACCCAGTACTTC. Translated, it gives CSVALQETQYF.